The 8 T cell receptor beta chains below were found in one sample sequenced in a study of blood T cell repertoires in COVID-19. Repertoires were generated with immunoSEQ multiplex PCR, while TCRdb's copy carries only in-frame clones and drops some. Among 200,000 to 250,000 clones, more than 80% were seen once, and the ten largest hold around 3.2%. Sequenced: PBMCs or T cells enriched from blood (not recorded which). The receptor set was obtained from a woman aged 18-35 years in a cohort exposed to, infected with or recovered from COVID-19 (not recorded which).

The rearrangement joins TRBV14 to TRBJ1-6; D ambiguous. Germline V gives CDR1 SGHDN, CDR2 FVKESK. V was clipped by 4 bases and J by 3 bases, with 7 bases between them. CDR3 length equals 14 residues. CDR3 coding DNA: TGTGCCAGCAGCCTTGAGAGCTATAATTCACCCCTCCACTTT. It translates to CASSLESYNSPLHF.

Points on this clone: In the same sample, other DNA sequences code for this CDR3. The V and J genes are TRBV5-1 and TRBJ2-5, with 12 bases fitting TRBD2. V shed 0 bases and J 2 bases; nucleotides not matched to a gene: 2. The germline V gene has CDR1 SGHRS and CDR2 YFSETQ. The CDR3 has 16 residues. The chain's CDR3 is CASSLGLAGGQETQYF. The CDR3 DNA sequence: TGCGCCAGCAGCTTGGGCCTAGCGGGGGGGCAAGAGACCCAGTACTTC.

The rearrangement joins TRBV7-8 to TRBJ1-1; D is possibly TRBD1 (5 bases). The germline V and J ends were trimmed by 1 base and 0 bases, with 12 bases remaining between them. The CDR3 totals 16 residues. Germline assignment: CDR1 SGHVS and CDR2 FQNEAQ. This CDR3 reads CASSLDLAGMNTEAFF. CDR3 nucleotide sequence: TGTGCCAGCAGCTTAGATCTGGCAGGGATGAACACTGAAGCTTTCTTT. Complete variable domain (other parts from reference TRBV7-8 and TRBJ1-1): GAGVSQSPRYKVAKRGQDVALRCDPISGHVSLFWYQQALGQGPEFLTYFQNEAQLDKSGLPSDRFFAERPEGSVSTLKIQRTQQEDSAVYLCASSLDLAGMNTEAFFGQGTRLTVV.

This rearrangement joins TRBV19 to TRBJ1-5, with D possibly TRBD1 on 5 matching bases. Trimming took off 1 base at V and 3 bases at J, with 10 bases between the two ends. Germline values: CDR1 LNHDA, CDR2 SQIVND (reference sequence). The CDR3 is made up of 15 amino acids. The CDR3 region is CASSIAGQNNQPQHF. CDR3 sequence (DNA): TGTGCCAGTAGTATAGCAGGGCAGAACAATCAGCCCCAGCATTTT.

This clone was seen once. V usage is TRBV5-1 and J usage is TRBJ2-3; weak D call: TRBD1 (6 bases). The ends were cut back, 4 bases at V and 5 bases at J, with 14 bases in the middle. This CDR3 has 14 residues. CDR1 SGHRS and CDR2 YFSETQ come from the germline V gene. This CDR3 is CASSPDSSRDTQYF. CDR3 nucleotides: TGCGCCAGCAGCCCGGACAGTTCGAGAGATACGCAGTATTTT.

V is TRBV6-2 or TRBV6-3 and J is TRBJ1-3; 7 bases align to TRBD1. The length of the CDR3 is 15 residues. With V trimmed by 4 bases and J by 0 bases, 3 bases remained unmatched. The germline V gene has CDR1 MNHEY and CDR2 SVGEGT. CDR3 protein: CASSSDRDSGNTIYF. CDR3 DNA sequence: TGTGCCAGCAGTTCAGACAGGGACTCTGGAAACACCATATATTTT.

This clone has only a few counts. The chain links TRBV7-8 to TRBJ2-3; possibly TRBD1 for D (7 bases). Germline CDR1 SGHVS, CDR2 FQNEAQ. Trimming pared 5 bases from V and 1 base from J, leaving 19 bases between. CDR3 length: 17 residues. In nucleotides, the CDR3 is TGTGCCAGCAGCCCCAGGGGGGCTAGCTGGGGCACAGATACGCAGTATTTT. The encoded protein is CASSPRGASWGTDTQYF.

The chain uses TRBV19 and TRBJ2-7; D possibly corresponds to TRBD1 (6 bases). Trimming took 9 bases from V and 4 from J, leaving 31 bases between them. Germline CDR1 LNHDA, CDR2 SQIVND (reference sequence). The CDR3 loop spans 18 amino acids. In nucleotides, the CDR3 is TGTGCCAGGAGATACAGGGCACGGCCCGACGGAACCTCTTACGAGCAGTACTTC. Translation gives CARRYRARPDGTSYEQYF.